A single sample is the source of the 31 T cell receptor beta chains below, sequenced in a study of Graves' ophthalmopathy and Graves' hyperthyroidism. From RNA, the CDR3 regions of TCR beta chains were amplified and sequenced. The authors performed first-round RT-PCR with HTBI primers and then a second-round multiplex PCR. TCRdb re-analysed the multiplex PCR reads in MiXCR, keeping a single row per CDR3 protein. Of around 590,000 distinct CDR3 sequences listed, less than 45% are singletons. Sequencing used peripheral blood or thyroid tissue (not recorded which). The receptors were sampled from an adult man with Graves' hyperthyroidism.

This clonotype was seen at least ten times. The chain recombines TRBV7-2 with TRBJ2-2; D might be TRBD1 or TRBD2, each matching 5 bases. Germline values: CDR1 SGHTA, CDR2 FQGNSA. With 7 bases removed from V and 0 bases from J, the gap between germline ends came to 27 bases. The CDR3 sequence is 20 residues long. CDR3 in DNA: TGTGCCAGCACCCGGTGGTGGGGGAAAAGGGTATCCCCGAACACCGGGGAGCTGTTTTTT. Amino acids: CASTRWWGKRVSPNTGELFF.

This chain joins TRBV4-2 and TRBJ2-2, with D unclear. Trimming took 0 bases from V and 0 from J, leaving 8 bases between them. The length of the CDR3 is 16 residues. Germline values: CDR1 LGHNA, CDR2 YNFKEQ. The CDR3 DNA sequence: TGTGCCAGCAGCCAAGAAACGTTTTCGAACACCGGGGAGCTGTTTTTT. Protein sequence: CASSQETFSNTGELFF.

The chain is built from TRBV20-1 and TRBJ2-7, with D hard to call. The J call may be in error: the DNA end matches TRBJ2-1 better. Germline V gives CDR1 DFQATT, CDR2 SNEGSKA (reference sequence). This CDR3 is built from 10 residues. The CDR3: CSASVNEQFF. The CDR3 bases are TGCAGTGCTAGCGTCAATGAGCAGTTCTTC.

For this clonotype: This may be a read error, as it is one base from a much larger clone. The gene calls are TRBV29-1 and TRBJ1-1; 7 nucleotides match TRBD1. V was clipped by 5 bases and J by 7 bases; unmatched bases: 10. Germline loops: CDR1 SQVTM, CDR2 ANQGSEA. This CDR3 region has 13 residues. This CDR3 reads CSVRPGTAVEAFF. CDR3 nucleotides: TGCAGCGTTCGACCCGGGACAGCCGTTGAAGCTTTCTTT. Full variable domain (outside the CDR3, taken from reference TRBV29-1 and TRBJ1-1): SAVISQKPSRDICQRGTSLTIQCQVDSQVTMMFWYRQQPGQSLTLIATANQGSEATYESGFVIDKFPISRPNLTFSTLTVSNMSPEDSSIYLCSVRPGTAVEAFFGQGTRLTVV.

This clonotype was recorded many times. The chain couples TRBV15 to TRBJ2-7; 7 bases align to TRBD2. V gave up 4 bases and J gave up 6 bases; unmatched junction bases: 12. The CDR3 extends over 15 amino acids. Germline-derived CDR1 and CDR2 are LNHNV and YYDKDF (reference sequence). CDR3 bases: TGTGCCACCAGCACCCCCCGGGGAGGGCTCCGCGAGCAGTACTTC. Its protein is CATSTPRGGLREQYF.

Many counts were recorded for this clonotype. This rearrangement joins TRBV4-2 to TRBJ1-4; 8 bases are shared with TRBD1. V trimming: 4 bases; J trimming: 7 bases; junction bases outside the gene matches: 5. The CDR3 has 14 residues. Germline CDR1 and CDR2: LGHNA and YNFKEQ. CDR3 sequence reads: CASSPRTGPEKLFF. The CDR3 coding sequence is TGTGCCAGCAGCCCCCGGACAGGGCCTGAAAAACTGTTTTTT.

This clonotype was detected many times. A read error may account for a junction end that differs from germline. The chain recombines TRBV7-9 with TRBJ1-2; D gene ambiguous. Germline V gives CDR1 SEHNR, CDR2 FQNEAQ (reference sequence). The CDR3 extends over 14 amino acids. CDR3 nucleotide sequence: TGTGCCAGCAGCTTAGGATCCGGCAGTCAATCGACCTTCTTC. This sequence encodes CASSLGSGSQSTFF.

The gene calls are TRBV20-1 and TRBJ2-7; a possible D gene is TRBD2 (7 bases). The CDR3 loop spans 14 amino acids. Germline CDR1 reads DFQATT; CDR2 reads SNEGSKA (reference sequence). Trimming took 3 bases from V and 3 from J, leaving 15 bases between them. CDR3 nucleotides: TGCAGTGCTAGTAAGGGGGGGGCGGTCTACGAGCAGTACTTC. Its protein product is CSASKGGAVYEQYF.

V and J are TRBV15 and TRBJ1-1; TRBD1 is a possible D gene (6 bases). V dropped 1 base and J dropped 6 bases, with 12 bases sitting between them. This CDR3 is 14 amino acids long. Germline V lookup: CDR1 LNHNV, CDR2 YYDKDF (reference sequence). This chain's CDR3 is CATSRGGGGSEAFF. The CDR3 nucleotides are TGTGCCACCAGCAGAGGCGGGGGGGGCTCTGAAGCTTTCTTT.

This clonotype was counted many times. This sequence joins TRBV12-3 or TRBV12-4 and TRBJ1-1, with D perhaps matching TRBD1 (5 bases). V shed 7 bases and J shed 7 bases, with 19 bases lying between them. This CDR3 is built from 14 residues. CDR3 coding DNA: TGTGCCAGCACCTCACCAGGGTCTGGGGGTGAAGCTTTCTTT. It specifies CASTSPGSGGEAFF.

This clonotype was seen just once. Just one base apart from a much larger clone, this may be a read error. The CDR3 does not close with the conserved phenylalanine or tryptophan, likely indicating a read error. This chain uses TRBV4-3 with TRBJ1-6; no definite D call. Per germline, CDR1 LGHNA and CDR2 YSLEER. The CDR3 sequence is 12 residues long. V shed 6 bases and J shed 9 bases, with 9 bases lying between them. The chain's CDR3 is CASSRESSPLHL. In DNA form, the CDR3 reads TGCGCCAGCAGTAGAGAATCTTCACCCCTCCACCTT.

The V gene is TRBV6-5, the J gene TRBJ1-1, with a tentative D call TRBD1 (6 bases). The CDR3 contains 13 residues. Trimming stripped 7 bases from V and 7 bases from J, with 16 bases between. CDR1 and CDR2 from the germline V gene are MNHEY and SVGAGI. The CDR3 sequence is CASTTGIVGEAFF. The CDR3, as DNA: TGTGCCAGCACTACAGGGATAGTTGGTGAAGCTTTCTTT.

This clonotype was recorded many times. This chain links TRBV12-5 with TRBJ2-5; 8 bases are a match to TRBD1. V gave up 7 bases and J gave up 5 bases; unmatched junction bases: 9. Germline CDR1 and CDR2: LGHNT and FRNRAP. The CDR3 extends over 14 amino acids. CDR3 bases: TGTGCTAGTGCCTTCGACAGGGGTCGCGAGACCCAGTACTTC. Its protein is CASAFDRGRETQYF. Variable domain in full (rest from reference TRBV12-5 and TRBJ2-5): DARVTQTPRHKVTEMGQEVTMRCQPILGHNTVFWYRQTMMQGLELLAYFRNRAPLDDSGMPKDRFSAEMPDATLATLKIQPSEPRDSAVYFCASAFDRGRETQYFGPGTRLLVL.

The chain has TRBV7-8 and TRBJ2-2, with 10 bases identical to TRBD2. Trimming took 2 bases from V and 5 from J; bases not matched to a gene: 5. CDR1 is SGHVS, CDR2 FQNEAQ, per germline. The CDR3 extends over 16 amino acids. CDR3 amino acids: CASSLSGGAVTGELFF. As DNA, the CDR3 is TGTGCCAGCAGCTTAAGCGGGGGGGCGGTAACCGGGGAGCTGTTTTTT.

This clonotype was counted many times. The J gene is TRBJ2-3, the V gene TRBV9; 9 bases are shared with TRBD2. Germline V CDR1 and CDR2: SGDLS, YYNGEE. V dropped 0 bases and J dropped 1; count of bases not matched to a gene: 3. The CDR3 is 16 residues long. The CDR3 nucleotides read TGTGCCAGCAGCGTAGAGGGCGGGAGGGGCACAGATACGCAGTATTTT. As protein: CASSVEGGRGTDTQYF.

V usage is TRBV7-9 and J usage is TRBJ2-7; 8 bases are shared with TRBD2. This CDR3 region has 14 residues. The V gene end was trimmed by 5 bases and the J gene end by 7 bases; junction bases not matched to a gene: 10. Looked up from germline, CDR1 is SEHNR and CDR2 is FQNEAQ (reference sequence). CDR3 nucleotides: TGTGCCAGCAGCCAAGCGGGGGCTTACAATGAGCAGTACTTC. Protein: CASSQAGAYNEQYF.

The chain has TRBV27 and TRBJ2-5; TRBD2 agrees at 9 bases. V gave up 5 bases and J gave up 11 bases; unmatched junction bases: 12. CDR3 length equals 14 residues. Germline CDR1 is MNHEY and CDR2 is SMNVEV (reference sequence). This CDR3 is CASSPSGRSREQYF. CDR3 nucleotide sequence: TGTGCCAGCAGTCCCAGCGGGAGGAGTCGGGAGCAGTACTTC.

As concerns this clonotype: A read error is possible here, since a much larger clone lies one base away. This sequence joins TRBV19 and TRBJ1-2; D possibly corresponds to TRBD1 (6 bases). Trimming removed 8 bases at V and 7 bases at J, with 20 bases between. Germline V gives CDR1 LNHDA, CDR2 SQIVND (reference sequence). The CDR3 covers 14 residues. CDR3 bases: TGTGCCAGTGGGGGCGGACCAGGGGTGGCTGGCTACACCTTC. Translating it yields CASGGGPGVAGYTF.

The rearrangement uses TRBV3-1 and TRBJ2-7; 12 nucleotides line up with TRBD2. Germline CDR1 is LGHDT and CDR2 is YNNKEL (reference sequence). V lost 4 bases, J lost 1 base, and 5 bases stayed unmatched. This CDR3 is 16 amino acids long. The CDR3: CASSRAGLAGSYEQYF. The CDR3 nucleotides are TGTGCCAGCAGCCGGGCTGGACTAGCGGGATCCTACGAGCAGTACTTC.

This clonotype has ten or more counts. One junction end disagrees with the germline gene, perhaps due to a read error. The gene calls are TRBV5-1 and TRBJ2-5; no clear D gene. This CDR3 comprises 14 residues. Germline lookup yields CDR1 SGHRS and CDR2 YFSETQ. CDR3 bases: TGTGCCAGCAGCTTGGTACCAGACGGAGAGACCCAGTACTTC. It translates to CASSLVPDGETQYF.

This clonotype has at least ten counts. The J gene is TRBJ1-2, the V gene TRBV19; possible D gene TRBD1, 5 bases. Germline V lookup: CDR1 LNHDA, CDR2 SQIVND (reference sequence). The CDR3 contains 14 residues. Deletions cut 2 bases from V and 6 bases from J, with 13 bases between. The DNA of the CDR3 is TGTGCCAGTAGTATAAGCGGTCAGGGAGATGGCTACACCTTC. It encodes CASSISGQGDGYTF.

Ten or more counts support this clonotype. V is TRBV28 and J is TRBJ1-6; perhaps TRBD1 as D (6 bases). Per germline, CDR1 MDHEN and CDR2 SYDVKM. The CDR3 is 15 residues long. V dropped 5 bases and J dropped 7 bases, with 15 bases sitting between them. The CDR3 loop is CASSTRGQGNSPLHF. The DNA for the CDR3 is TGTGCCAGCAGTACCCGGGGCCAGGGGAATTCACCCCTCCACTTT.

This clonotype was detected ten times or more. The chain carries TRBV2 and TRBJ2-2; 14 nucleotides match TRBD2. CDR1 is SNHLY, CDR2 FYNNEI, per germline. The CDR3 spans 15 residues. V was pared by 1 base and J by 13 bases, with 5 bases of the junction left unmatched. The CDR3 protein is CASSEVGTSGSGLFF. The CDR3 DNA reads TGTGCCAGCAGTGAAGTGGGGACTAGCGGGAGTGGGCTGTTTTTT. Complete variable domain (other parts from reference TRBV2 and TRBJ2-2): EPEVTQTPSHQVTQMGQEVILRCVPISNHLYFYWYRQILGQKVEFLVSFYNNEISEKSEIFDDQFSVERPDGSNFTLKIRSTKLEDSAMYFCASSEVGTSGSGLFFGEGSRLTVL.

On this clonotype: A read error may produce the germline difference seen at one junction end. The chain has TRBV4-1 and TRBJ2-7; D possibly corresponds to TRBD2 (6 bases). Germline CDR1 reads MGHRA; CDR2 reads YSYEKL. CDR3 length: 15 residues. The DNA for the CDR3 is TGTGCCAGCAGCCAAGATTCTATAGGGGCGGGAGAGCAGTACTTC. Translation gives CASSQDSIGAGEQYF.

V and J are TRBV25-1 and TRBJ2-3; weak D call: TRBD2 (6 bases). Trimming took 7 bases from V and 5 from J, leaving 19 bases between them. This CDR3 comprises 15 residues. From germline, CDR1 is MGHDK and CDR2 SYGVNS. The CDR3 DNA sequence: TGTGCCAGCATAAATATAGCGGTAAACGAAGATACGCAGTATTTT. Protein: CASINIAVNEDTQYF.

The rearrangement uses TRBV10-3 and TRBJ2-5, with 8 bases matching TRBD2. The CDR3 loop spans 14 amino acids. The junction had 11 bases not matched to a gene; V was cut back by 3 bases and J by 11 bases. Germline assignment: CDR1 ENHRY and CDR2 SYGVKD. CDR3: CAISEGLAAVEQYF. In DNA form, the CDR3 reads TGTGCCATCAGTGAAGGACTAGCTGCTGTGGAGCAGTACTTC.

This clonotype was recorded at least ten times. J is TRBJ1-1 and V is TRBV10-2; D gene ambiguous. The CDR3 contains 13 residues. V lost 6 bases, J lost 1 base, and 9 bases lay in between. CDR1 WSHSY and CDR2 SAAADI come from the germline V gene. The CDR3 DNA reads TGCGCCAGCAGGAGGCTTACGAACACTGAAGCTTTCTTT. Its protein product is CASRRLTNTEAFF.

The chain couples TRBV2 to TRBJ1-2, with D maybe TRBD1 (6 bases). Germline V gene data show CDR1 as SNHLY and CDR2 as FYNNEI. V lost 2 bases to trimming and J lost 5 bases, with 15 bases between them. CDR3 length: 15 amino acids. The CDR3 is CASSEYDQGLYGYTF. In DNA, the CDR3 is TGTGCCAGCAGTGAATATGATCAGGGGCTGTATGGCTACACCTTC.

The rearrangement joins TRBV19 to TRBJ1-2; D not certain. Germline V lookup: CDR1 LNHDA, CDR2 SQIVND (reference sequence). V dropped 5 bases and J dropped 6 bases, with 13 bases sitting between them. The CDR3 sequence is 13 residues long. The CDR3 region has the DNA TGTGCCAGTAGTTTTCAGGCCCGACATGGCTACACCTTC. Translated: CASSFQARHGYTF.

The V and J genes are TRBV7-9 and TRBJ2-2; D remains unclear. Germline V gene sequence: CDR1 SEHNR, CDR2 FQNEAQ (reference sequence). The CDR3 length is 13 residues. V was trimmed by 5 bases and J by 9 bases, leaving 13 bases between them. The CDR3 DNA reads TGTGCCAGCAGCACCCTAATCCACAGGGAGCTGTTTTTT. This gives the protein CASSTLIHRELFF.

The rearrangement uses TRBV19 and TRBJ2-7, with 11 bases aligning to TRBD2. With 5 bases clipped from V and 7 bases from J, the junction kept 13 bases outside the gene matches. This CDR3 has 16 amino acids. Germline lookup yields CDR1 LNHDA and CDR2 SQIVND (reference sequence). CDR3 sequence (DNA): TGTGCCAGTAGTCTCCGGACTAGCGGGCGATACAATGAGCAGTACTTC. This sequence encodes CASSLRTSGRYNEQYF.